Shown below are 21 T cell receptor beta chains from a single sample sequenced in a study of T cells after posttransplantation cyclophosphamide. Treatment was busulfan-fludarabine conditioning, a marrow graft, and cyclophosphamide on days +3 and +4. Assay used: immunoSEQ multiplex PCR; TCRdb lists only in-frame clones, some missing. Here the sample spans some 4,500 clones, roughly 80% being singletons. The sample in question was PBMCs, obtained 86 days after allogeneic stem cell transplant with posttransplant cyclophosphamide. All receptors derive from a male patient in his fifties or sixties who received an allogeneic stem cell transplant from an unrelated donor, was CMV-positive, and had acute GVHD only. Some T cells here may be from the graft donor.

This clone has only a few counts. The chain combines TRBV6-6 with TRBJ1-5; a weak D match, TRBD1 (5 bases). Trimming shortened V by 5 bases and J by 4 bases, and 6 bases separated the two germline ends. Germline assignment: CDR1 MNHNY and CDR2 SVGAGI (reference sequence). CDR3 size: 12 residues. The DNA of the CDR3 is TGTGCCAGCAGTGACAGTAATCAGCCCCAGCATTTT. Amino acid sequence: CASSDSNQPQHF.

CDR3 nucleotides: TGTGCCTGGCTGGGAGCCTACGAGCAGTACTTC. The encoded protein is CAWLGAYEQYF. The chain links TRBV30 to TRBJ2-7; the D gene is possibly TRBD2 (5 bases). The V and J ends lost 5 bases and 2 bases respectively, with 7 bases between them. Germline V gene lookup returns CDR1 GTSNPN and CDR2 SVGIG (reference sequence). The CDR3 has 11 amino acids.

This clone was recorded a few times. J is TRBJ2-5 and V is TRBV7-8; 16 bases align to TRBD2. V shed 4 bases, J shed 4 bases, and the junction held 21 bases outside the gene matches. Germline V CDR1 and CDR2: SGHVS, FQNEAQ. The CDR3 sequence is 22 residues long. CDR3 region: CASSSIGTSGGARLRAPETQYF. DNA for the CDR3: TGTGCCAGCAGCTCAATCGGGACTAGCGGGGGGGCCCGGTTGAGGGCCCCAGAGACCCAGTACTTC.

The chain has TRBV7-9 and TRBJ1-2, with 9 bases identical to TRBD1. CDR3 length equals 15 residues. Germline V gene data show CDR1 as SEHNR and CDR2 as FQNEAQ (reference sequence). The trim removed 4 bases at V and 3 bases at J, leaving 6 bases unmatched. The CDR3: CASSSPTGGDYGYTF. CDR3 nucleotides: TGTGCCAGCAGCTCACCGACAGGGGGAGACTATGGCTACACCTTC. The complete variable domain, with remaining parts taken from reference TRBV7-9 and TRBJ1-2, reads DTGVSQNPRHKITKRGQNVTFRCDPISEHNRLYWYRQTLGQGPEFLTYFQNEAQLEKSRLLSDRFSAERPKGSFSTLEIQRTEQGDSAMYLCASSSPTGGDYGYTFGSGTRLTVV.

The chain uses TRBV5-4 and TRBJ2-2; 9 nucleotides align to TRBD1. The length of the CDR3 is 16 residues. Germline CDR1 reads SGHNT; CDR2 reads YYREEE (reference sequence). V trimming: 4 bases; J trimming: 8 bases; junction bases outside the gene matches: 12. The CDR3 DNA reads TGTGCCAGCAGCGGACAGGGGACCCCCAAGGGAGGGGAGCTGTTTTTT. This encodes CASSGQGTPKGGELFF. The entire variable domain, with the rest obtained from reference TRBV5-4 and TRBJ2-2, is as follows: ETGVTQSPTHLIKTRGQQVTLRCSSQSGHNTVSWYQQALGQGPQFIFQYYREEENGRGNFPPRFSGLQFPNYSSELNVNALELDDSALYLCASSGQGTPKGGELFFGEGSRLTVL.

The chain uses TRBV4-1 and TRBJ2-2, with TRBD2 matching over 8 bases. V was clipped by 1 base and J by 5 bases; unmatched bases: 3. The CDR3 consists of 15 residues. Germline V CDR1 and CDR2: MGHRA, YSYEKL. The CDR3 is CASSQVGGRTGELFF. DNA for the CDR3: TGCGCCAGCAGCCAAGTCGGCGGGAGGACCGGGGAGCTGTTTTTT.

The CDR3 region has the DNA TGTGCCAGCTCAACAGGGGGTTGGAACACCGGGGAGCTGTTTTTT. Protein sequence: CASSTGGWNTGELFF. V usage is TRBV13 and J usage is TRBJ2-2, with 8 bases fitting TRBD1. The CDR3 runs 15 residues. Trimming removed 8 bases from V and 1 base from J; junction bases left unmatched: 6. Germline CDR1 is PRHDT and CDR2 is FYEKMQ (reference sequence).

V is TRBV7-8 and J is TRBJ2-1; D is unclear. Germline V gene data show CDR1 as SGHVS and CDR2 as FQNEAQ. The CDR3 extends over 16 amino acids. The germline V and J ends were trimmed by 5 bases and 6 bases, with 20 bases remaining between them. The CDR3 loop is CASSLTSRGPGNEQFF. The CDR3 DNA is TGTGCCAGCAGCCTCACGTCGCGAGGTCCTGGCAATGAGCAGTTCTTC.

This clone was seen a handful of times. The CDR3 is CASSGSPDRSNSPLHF. The CDR3 DNA follows: TGTGCCAGCAGCGGCTCGCCCGACAGGTCAAATTCACCCCTCCACTTT. The V call is TRBV27, the J call TRBJ1-6, with D tentatively TRBD1 (6 bases). CDR3 length equals 16 residues. The germline gives CDR1 MNHEY, CDR2 SMNVEV (reference sequence). V lost 6 bases and J lost 7, with 19 bases in between.

The chain has TRBV9 and TRBJ2-5; tentative D call: TRBD1 (5 bases). The CDR3 totals 16 residues. V lost 4 bases, J lost 0 bases, and 16 bases lay in between. CDR1 is SGDLS, CDR2 YYNGEE, per germline. Here the CDR3 reads CASSPNGGRDQETQYF. CDR3 DNA sequence: TGTGCCAGCAGCCCTAACGGCGGCAGGGACCAAGAGACCCAGTACTTC.

The chain links TRBV7-2 to TRBJ2-5, with a tentative D call TRBD2 (5 bases). The CDR3 has 13 residues. Per the germline V gene, CDR1 is SGHTA and CDR2 is FQGNSA. Trimming removed 1 base at V and 5 bases at J, with 8 bases between. CDR3 DNA sequence: TGTGCCAGCAGCTTAGAACGGAGGGAGACCCAGTACTTC. Residues: CASSLERRETQYF.

This chain links TRBV5-4 with TRBJ2-7, with D possibly being TRBD1 (6 bases). CDR1 SGHNT and CDR2 YYREEE come from the germline V gene (reference sequence). The CDR3 runs to 13 residues. V shed 5 bases and J shed 3 bases, with 12 bases lying between them. CDR3 loop: CASRPDRSYEQYF. CDR3 DNA sequence: TGTGCCAGCAGACCCGACAGGAGCTACGAGCAGTACTTC.

This CDR3 reads CATSRDLRGRGAGSKNIQYF. Written as DNA, the CDR3 is TGTGCCACCAGCAGAGATTTAAGGGGCCGAGGAGCGGGATCCAAAAACATTCAGTACTTC. This chain uses TRBV15 with TRBJ2-4, with 7 bases aligning to TRBD2. There are 20 residues in the CDR3. The germline V gene has CDR1 LNHNV and CDR2 YYDKDF (reference sequence). V was pared by 0 bases and J by 2 bases, with 16 bases of the junction left unmatched.

The chain is built from TRBV27 and TRBJ2-4, with 10 nucleotides matching TRBD2. The germline CDR1 and CDR2 sequences are MNHEY and SMNVEV (reference sequence). The CDR3 runs to 19 residues. J lost 1 base, V lost 8 bases, and 17 bases had no gene match. In DNA form, the CDR3 reads TGTGCCAGCGGCTACCAGGAGCGGGAGGGCCCTCGGGCCAAAAACATTCAGTACTTC. The encoded protein is CASGYQEREGPRAKNIQYF.

This chain links TRBV5-1 with TRBJ1-5; 7 bases align to TRBD1. The CDR3 spans 17 residues. Trimming removed 4 bases from V and 1 base from J; junction bases left unmatched: 11. The germline gives CDR1 SGHRS, CDR2 YFSETQ. CDR3 protein: CASSPGTVKTSNQPQHF. The CDR3 coding sequence is TGCGCCAGCAGCCCCGGGACAGTTAAAACAAGCAATCAGCCCCAGCATTTT. Supplemented by reference TRBV5-1 and TRBJ1-5, the full variable domain reads KAGVTQTPRYLIKTRGQQVTLSCSPISGHRSVSWYQQTPGQGLQFLFEYFSETQRNKGNFPGRFSGRQFSNSRSEMNVSTLELGDSALYLCASSPGTVKTSNQPQHFGDGTRLSIL.

The rearrangement joins TRBV2 to TRBJ2-7, with a tentative D call TRBD2 (5 bases). The ends were cut back, 6 bases at V and 0 bases at J, with 15 bases in the middle. CDR3 size: 15 residues. Germline CDR1 and CDR2: SNHLY and FYNNEI. The CDR3 sequence: CASRGRSLASYEQYF. The CDR3 region has the DNA TGTGCCAGCAGGGGTCGGTCGCTAGCCTCCTACGAGCAGTACTTC.

The V call is TRBV18, the J call TRBJ1-5; a weak D match, TRBD1 (6 bases). Looked up from germline, CDR1 is KGHSH and CDR2 is LQKENI. Trimming removed 2 bases from V and 4 bases from J, with 15 bases in between. There are 16 residues in the CDR3. Written as DNA, the CDR3 is TGTGCCAGCTCACCAGAAAGGAGACAGGTTAATCAGCCCCAGCATTTT. Translated, it gives CASSPERRQVNQPQHF.

The rearrangement joins TRBV15 to TRBJ1-5; 7 bases agree with TRBD1. CDR3 size: 14 residues. Germline CDR1 LNHNV, CDR2 YYDKDF (reference sequence). J was trimmed by 7 bases and V by 2 bases; bases with no gene match: 5. This CDR3 is CATSRYGQEQPQHF. CDR3 DNA sequence: TGTGCCACCAGCAGATATGGACAGGAGCAGCCCCAGCATTTT. Based on the CDR3 plus reference TRBV15 and TRBJ1-5, the full variable domain is DAMVIQNPRYQVTQFGKPVTLSCSQTLNHNVMYWYQQKSSQAPKLLFHYYDKDFNNEADTPDNFQSRRPNTSFCFLDIRSPGLGDTAMYLCATSRYGQEQPQHFGDGTRLSIL.

The chain recombines TRBV15 with TRBJ2-2, with 10 positions matching TRBD2. CDR1 is LNHNV, CDR2 YYDKDF, per germline (reference sequence). The CDR3 loop spans 17 amino acids. The J segment lost 6 bases and the V segment lost 0 bases, leaving 7 bases of the junction unmatched. The chain's CDR3 is CATSRDLSGRAPGELFF. Here the CDR3 DNA reads TGTGCCACCAGCAGAGATCTGAGCGGGAGGGCCCCCGGGGAGCTGTTTTTT.

V usage is TRBV5-1 and J usage is TRBJ2-3; 9 bases are shared with TRBD2. The V gene end was trimmed by 4 bases and the J gene end by 6 bases; junction bases not matched to a gene: 15. Germline-derived CDR1 and CDR2 are SGHRS and YFSETQ. The CDR3 contains 17 residues. CDR3 DNA sequence: TGCGCCAGCAGCCGGACCTCTTTAGCGGGAGCGGAGGATACGCAGTATTTT. Amino acids: CASSRTSLAGAEDTQYF.

The CDR3, as DNA: TGTGCCGGACAGGGCAACTATGGCTACACCTTC. Translation: CAGQGNYGYTF. V gene TRBV19 combines with J gene TRBJ1-2; 8 nucleotides match TRBD1. CDR3 length: 11 amino acids. With V trimmed by 11 bases and J by 2 bases, 1 base remained unmatched. CDR1 is LNHDA, CDR2 SQIVND, per germline (reference sequence).